The present TCR beta chain was sequenced within a study of T cells in Graves' hyperthyroidism and ophthalmopathy. Study observations and caveats: Separating ophthalmopathy from stable hyperthyroidism was achieved by a 13 V-J model.

Researchers took RNA transcripts and amplified the TCR beta CDR3 regions from them. The HTBI primer set drove a first-round RT-PCR of the TCR CDR3. TCRdb used MiXCR to reprocess the multiplex PCR reads, holding one entry per CDR3 protein. The data show around 600,000 distinct CDR3 sequences, 45% seen once. This CDR3 is built from 17 residues. Between the trimmed V and J ends, which lost 0 bases and 0 bases, there was a span of 9 bases. Germline-derived CDR1 and CDR2 are SGHTA and FQGNSA. This clonotype was observed many times. Its cognate antigen is unknown. The study excluded patients with uncontrolled infection, other autoimmune disease, pregnancy or lactation.

This chain uses TRBV7-2 with TRBJ2-6; D remains unclear. Sequencing was carried out using peripheral blood or thyroid tissue (not recorded which). This receptor was obtained from an adult man with Graves' disease, either hyperthyroidism or ophthalmopathy (not recorded which). CDR3 bases: TGTGCCAGCAGCTTAGCGGGCCCGGGCTCTGGGGCCAACGTCCTGACTTTC. This translates into CASSLAGPGSGANVLTF. Using reference TRBV7-2 and TRBJ2-6 for the parts outside the CDR3, the full variable domain is GAGVSQSPSNKVTEKGKDVELRCDPISGHTALYWYRQSLGQGLEFLIYFQGNSAPDKSGLPSDRFSAERTGGSVSTLTIQRTQQEDSAVYLCASSLAGPGSGANVLTFGAGSRLTVL.